This is a list of T cell receptor beta chains from one sample in a study of blood T cell repertoires in COVID-19. Here immunoSEQ multiplex PCR was the method, and the copy in TCRdb shows in-frame clones only, minus some. The sample lists over 100,000 clones, under 90% occurring once. Sequenced sample: peripheral blood. The receptors derive from a woman in her sixties or seventies with acute or convalescent COVID-19. CDR3s include the opening cysteine and the closing phenylalanine or tryptophan. The D gene is left open where the match is weak. The size field is filled for only some rows; it gives once, few, many or a size class.

J gene: TRBJ2-5
D gene: -
V gene: TRBV3-1/TRBV3-2
clone size: -
CDR3 length: 16
CDR3 protein: CASSQVRSYSRETQYF
CDR3 DNA: TGTGCCAGCAGCCAAGTGAGGTCCTACTCTCGGGAGACCCAGTACTTC

J gene: TRBJ1-2
D gene: -
V gene: TRBV7-6
clone size: -
CDR3 length: 13
CDR3 protein: CASSLGSSYGYTF
CDR3 DNA: TGTGCCAGCAGCTTAGGGAGTTCCTATGGCTACACCTTC

J gene: TRBJ2-3
D gene: TRBD2
V gene: TRBV9
clone size: -
CDR3 length: 15
CDR3 protein: CASSEASGGADTQYF
CDR3 DNA: TGTGCCAGCAGCGAGGCTAGCGGGGGCGCAGATACGCAGTATTTT

J gene: TRBJ1-1
D gene: -
V gene: TRBV6-6
clone size: -
CDR3 length: 15
CDR3 protein: CASSPGDRTNTEAFF
CDR3 DNA: TGTGCCAGCAGTCCAGGCGACCGGACAAACACTGAAGCTTTCTTT

J gene: TRBJ1-6
D gene: TRBD1
V gene: TRBV5-6
clone size: -
CDR3 length: 15
CDR3 protein: CASDFRGRSNSPLHF
CDR3 DNA: TGTGCCAGCGACTTTAGGGGGCGGTCGAATTCACCCCTCCACTTT

J gene: TRBJ1-5
D gene: -
V gene: TRBV6-1
clone size: -
CDR3 length: 15
CDR3 protein: CASSEQRGANQPQHF
CDR3 DNA: TGTGCCAGCAGTGAGCAACGGGGGGCGAATCAGCCCCAGCATTTT

J gene: TRBJ1-3
D gene: TRBD1
V gene: TRBV7-6
clone size: -
CDR3 length: 15
CDR3 protein: CASSRTTGTGNTIYF
CDR3 DNA: TGTGCCAGCAGCCGTACGACAGGGACTGGAAACACCATATATTTT

J gene: TRBJ2-5
D gene: -
V gene: TRBV5-1
clone size: -
CDR3 length: 15
CDR3 protein: CASSVGTGSQETQYF
CDR3 DNA: TGCGCCAGCAGCGTGGGCACAGGGAGTCAAGAGACCCAGTACTTC

J gene: TRBJ2-1
D gene: -
V gene: TRBV7-9
clone size: -
CDR3 length: 12
CDR3 protein: CASSLQDNEQFF
CDR3 DNA: TGTGCCAGCAGCCTACAGGACAATGAGCAGTTCTTC

J gene: TRBJ1-5
D gene: TRBD1
V gene: TRBV12-5
clone size: -
CDR3 length: 12
CDR3 protein: CASGWDSYPQHF
CDR3 DNA: TGTGCTAGTGGTTGGGACAGTTACCCCCAGCATTTT

J gene: TRBJ1-1
D gene: TRBD1
V gene: TRBV29-1
clone size: -
CDR3 length: 14
CDR3 protein: CSVSTGQRLTEAFF
CDR3 DNA: TGCAGCGTTTCGACAGGGCAACGCCTAACTGAAGCTTTCTTT

J gene: TRBJ2-1
D gene: TRBD2
V gene: TRBV4-2
clone size: -
CDR3 length: 14
CDR3 protein: CASSQALAGGTSFF
CDR3 DNA: TGTGCCAGCAGCCAAGCCCTAGCGGGGGGAACTTCGTTCTTC

J gene: TRBJ2-7
D gene: -
V gene: TRBV11-2
clone size: -
CDR3 length: 13
CDR3 protein: CASSRGQYYEQYF
CDR3 DNA: TGTGCCAGCAGCCGCGGACAGTACTACGAGCAGTACTTC

J gene: TRBJ1-3
D gene: -
V gene: TRBV3-1/TRBV3-2
clone size: -
CDR3 length: 17
CDR3 protein: CASSQVLTGHSGNTIYF
CDR3 DNA: TGTGCCAGCAGCCAAGTCCTGACAGGCCACTCTGGAAACACCATATATTTT

J gene: TRBJ1-6
D gene: -
V gene: TRBV5-1
clone size: once
CDR3 length: 14
CDR3 protein: CASKRGEVDSPLHF
CDR3 DNA: TGCGCCAGCAAACGCGGAGAGGTAGATTCACCCCTCCACTTT

J gene: TRBJ1-6
D gene: -
V gene: TRBV15
clone size: -
CDR3 length: 16
CDR3 protein: CATSDTAEIYNSPLHF
CDR3 DNA: TGTGCCACCAGCGACACAGCCGAGATTTATAATTCACCCCTCCACTTT

J gene: TRBJ1-2
D gene: -
V gene: TRBV27
clone size: -
CDR3 length: 14
CDR3 protein: CASSLSRGGYGYTF
CDR3 DNA: TGTGCCAGCAGTTTGTCCAGGGGTGGCTATGGCTACACCTTC

J gene: TRBJ2-3
D gene: -
V gene: TRBV5-1
clone size: -
CDR3 length: 15
CDR3 protein: CASSLAAGTTDTQYF
CDR3 DNA: TGCGCCAGCAGCTTGGCCGCGGGTACCACAGATACGCAGTATTTT

J gene: TRBJ1-1
D gene: -
V gene: TRBV5-6
clone size: -
CDR3 length: 13
CDR3 protein: CASSSLSGTEAFF
CDR3 DNA: TGTGCCAGCAGCTCACTTTCCGGCACTGAAGCTTTCTTT